This T cell receptor (beta chain) came from a study of blood T cell repertoires in COVID-19. Sequenced by immunoSEQ multiplex PCR; TCRdb stores in-frame clones only, minus some. This table holds 90,000 to 100,000 clones, approximately 89% found once. Germline CDR1 is SGHRS and CDR2 is YFSETQ. V gave up 2 bases and J gave up 6 bases, with 11 bases separating them. The CDR3 has 13 residues. This receptor was identified in a man in his fifties with acute or convalescent COVID-19. The V gene is TRBV5-1, the J gene TRBJ1-2; TRBD1 is a possible D gene (5 bases). What was sequenced was peripheral blood. The CDR3 DNA follows: TGCGCCAGCAGCTTTCAGCCAGGGAATGGCTACACCTTC. As protein: CASSFQPGNGYTF.